This TCR beta chain was captured in a study of blood T cells in healthy people across ages. The table lists this clonotype with a count of one. No antigen is known for it. A much larger clone lies a single base off, so this may be a read error. CDR1 and CDR2 from the germline V gene are ENHRY and SYGVKD. The CDR3 consists of 14 residues. Investigators took approximately 9.4 milliliters of peripheral blood from every donor. For the second PCR, which ran for 7 to 11 cycles, a sample-barcoded 5' primer and a J-beta primer mix were used. Via MiXCR, TCRdb re-called the 5' RACE reads, giving one row per CDR3 protein. The sample shows about 680,000 distinct CDR3 sequences, approximately 49% of them seen only once. General study points: Naive T cell percentage strongly correlated with TCR beta diversity.

The receptor was isolated from a woman aged 60-75 years in good health. The rearrangement links TRBV10-3 to TRBJ2-1, with TRBD1 matching over 7 bases. The J call may be wrong; the DNA end is better matched by TRBJ2-7. The sequencing sample was made of blood. The CDR3 here is CAISVTRDSNEQYF. As DNA, the CDR3 is TGTGCCATCAGTGTTACGAGGGACAGCAATGAGCAGTACTTC.